These 19 T cell receptor beta chains were all obtained from the same sample, sequenced in a study of identifying expanded T cells in peripheral blood. Some clones are missing from TCRdb's copy, which holds only in-frame ones; the method was immunoSEQ multiplex PCR. The profile shows approximately 80,000 clones, roughly four fifths of them singletons. Sequenced sample: blood. These TCRs come from a person between 18 and 75 years old in good health.

The V call is TRBV29-1, the J call TRBJ2-1; D is possibly TRBD1 or TRBD2 (6 bases each). Trimming left V 3 bases short and J 10 bases short, with 19 bases between. The CDR3 loop spans 14 amino acids. The V gene's germline CDR1 is SQVTM and CDR2 ANQGSEA. The CDR3 reads CSVESGGGGYEQFF. CDR3 sequence (DNA): TGCAGCGTTGAGTCGGGCGGAGGGGGTTACGAGCAGTTCTTC.

The chain employs TRBV11-2 and TRBJ2-2; D perhaps matches TRBD2 (5 bases). The CDR3 sequence is 15 residues long. CDR1 is SGHAT, CDR2 FQNNGV, per germline. Trimming pared 3 bases from V and 1 base from J, leaving 9 bases between. The chain's CDR3 is CASSFRRMNTGELFF. The CDR3, as DNA: TGTGCCAGCAGCTTCAGGAGGATGAACACCGGGGAGCTGTTTTTT. Based on the CDR3 plus reference TRBV11-2 and TRBJ2-2, the full variable domain is EAGVAQSPRYKIIEKRQSVAFWCNPISGHATLYWYQQILGQGPKLLIQFQNNGVVDDSQLPKDRFSAERLKGVDSTLKIQPAKLEDSAVYLCASSFRRMNTGELFFGEGSRLTVL.

The CDR3 bases are TGTGCCAGCAGCTTAGTCCAGATCGACTCCTACACAGATACGCAGTATTTT. It specifies CASSLVQIDSYTDTQYF. The chain recombines TRBV7-8 with TRBJ2-3, with D hard to call. V shed 1 base and J shed 2 bases, with 16 bases lying between them. The CDR3 length is 17 residues. Germline V gene sequence: CDR1 SGHVS, CDR2 FQNEAQ.

This sequence joins TRBV7-2 and TRBJ2-3; 7 nucleotides agree with TRBD1. Per the germline V gene, CDR1 is SGHTA and CDR2 is FQGNSA. CDR3 length: 17 amino acids. Trimming cost V 2 bases and J 2 bases; bases outside gene matches: 10. The CDR3 DNA reads as TGTGCCAGCAGCTTAAACGGCAGGGGGACCCTCACAGATACGCAGTATTTT. As protein: CASSLNGRGTLTDTQYF.

This clone has just a few counts. The chain uses TRBV19 and TRBJ1-5, with D uncertain. This CDR3 region has 15 residues. Germline lookup yields CDR1 LNHDA and CDR2 SQIVND (reference sequence). V was trimmed by 1 base and J by 1 base, leaving 8 bases between them. Written as DNA, the CDR3 is TGTGCCAGTAGTATAGTTCCGGGGAGCAATCAGCCCCAGCATTTT. It translates to CASSIVPGSNQPQHF.

The chain recombines TRBV5-1 with TRBJ1-1; D is possibly TRBD1 (5 bases). V was trimmed by 2 bases and J by 4 bases, leaving 15 bases between them. Germline CDR1 SGHRS, CDR2 YFSETQ. The CDR3 loop spans 15 amino acids. CDR3 in amino acids: CASSFGSARVTEAFF. The CDR3, as DNA: TGCGCCAGCAGCTTCGGCTCCGCCAGGGTCACTGAAGCTTTCTTT.

The V gene is TRBV27, the J gene TRBJ1-5; no reliable D call. In germline, CDR1 is MNHEY, CDR2 SMNVEV (reference sequence). Trimming took 3 bases from V and 4 from J, leaving 7 bases between them. The CDR3 covers 13 residues. DNA of the CDR3: TGTGCCAGCAGTTTTTCGGGGAATCAGCCCCAGCATTTT. This codes for CASSFSGNQPQHF.

Judged by abundance, this clone is medium-sized (0.01 to 0.1%). The rearrangement uses TRBV7-2 and TRBJ1-2; D is possibly TRBD1 (6 bases). CDR3 size: 13 residues. V lost 2 bases, J lost 6 bases, and 10 bases lay in between. CDR1 and CDR2 from the germline V gene are SGHTA and FQGNSA. The DNA for the CDR3 is TGTGCCAGCAGCTTACAGGGGTCGGATGGCTACACCTTC. Translating it yields CASSLQGSDGYTF.

This clone has a single count. The chain recombines TRBV5-1 with TRBJ1-3; D perhaps matches TRBD1 (6 bases). Germline V CDR1 and CDR2: SGHRS, YFSETQ. Trimming removed 3 bases from V and 0 bases from J, with 22 bases in between. CDR3 length: 19 residues. CDR3 DNA: TGCGCCAGCAGCTACGGACAGAATTGGGCGACGAGCTCTGGAAACACCATATATTTT. Translation: CASSYGQNWATSSGNTIYF. Filled out from reference TRBV5-1 and TRBJ1-3, the complete variable domain reads KAGVTQTPRYLIKTRGQQVTLSCSPISGHRSVSWYQQTPGQGLQFLFEYFSETQRNKGNFPGRFSGRQFSNSRSEMNVSTLELGDSALYLCASSYGQNWATSSGNTIYFGEGSWLTVV.

This clone was seen a single time. This rearrangement joins TRBV9 to TRBJ1-6; D not resolved. CDR1 and CDR2 (germline): SGDLS, YYNGEE. The germline V and J ends were trimmed by 4 bases and 7 bases, with 18 bases remaining between them. The CDR3 runs 16 residues. Here the CDR3 reads CASSPWPGQNNSPLHF. The CDR3 DNA is TGTGCCAGCAGCCCCTGGCCTGGGCAGAACAATTCACCCCTCCACTTT.

J is TRBJ2-2 and V is TRBV9; D gene ambiguous. Germline values: CDR1 SGDLS, CDR2 YYNGEE. The CDR3 is made up of 15 amino acids. V lost 2 bases, J lost 0 bases, and 8 bases lay in between. CDR3 in amino acids: CASSVGTANTGELFF. In DNA form, the CDR3 reads TGTGCCAGCAGCGTTGGTACGGCGAACACCGGGGAGCTGTTTTTT.

V usage is TRBV28 and J usage is TRBJ2-7; D tentatively fits TRBD1 or TRBD2 (5 bases each). The V end was cut by 3 bases, the J end by 2 bases, with 20 bases between. There are 17 residues in the CDR3. Germline V lookup: CDR1 MDHEN, CDR2 SYDVKM. The CDR3 reads CASSFTSIRGRTYEQYF. CDR3 nucleotides: TGTGCCAGCAGTTTCACATCGATCCGGGGCAGGACCTACGAGCAGTACTTC.

The chain links TRBV15 to TRBJ1-4; D not certain. V lost 0 bases to trimming and J lost 7 bases, with 12 bases between them. The CDR3 runs 15 residues. Germline V gene sequence: CDR1 LNHNV, CDR2 YYDKDF (reference sequence). CDR3 DNA: TGTGCCACCAGCAGAGATTCAACGGCTCTTGAAAAACTGTTTTTT. It specifies CATSRDSTALEKLFF.

The chain is built from TRBV9 and TRBJ2-3; maybe TRBD1 (5 bases). CDR3 size: 12 residues. Germline V gene data show CDR1 as SGDLS and CDR2 as YYNGEE. V gave up 3 bases and J gave up 3 bases, with 5 bases separating them. CDR3 protein: CASSEGTDTQYF. The DNA for the CDR3 is TGTGCCAGCAGCGAGGGGACAGATACGCAGTATTTT.

This chain connects TRBV6-1 to TRBJ2-7; 15 bases agree with TRBD2. The germline gives CDR1 MNHNS, CDR2 SASEGT. CDR3 length equals 19 residues. Trimming cost V 3 bases and J 2 bases; bases outside gene matches: 11. CDR3 nucleotides: TGTGCCAGCAGTGATCGGGGACTAGCGGGAGGATGGAATGCCTACGAGCAGTACTTC. It yields the protein CASSDRGLAGGWNAYEQYF.

This chain uses TRBV2 with TRBJ2-1, with D possibly TRBD2 on 5 matching bases. Trimming left V 4 bases short and J 2 bases short, with 12 bases between. The CDR3 covers 15 residues. Germline CDR1 reads SNHLY; CDR2 reads FYNNEI. CDR3 residues: CASSVALDPYNEQFF. Written as DNA, the CDR3 is TGTGCCAGCAGTGTGGCACTAGATCCCTACAATGAGCAGTTCTTC.

This chain connects TRBV11-2 to TRBJ2-2; 11 positions match TRBD1. There are 17 residues in the CDR3. Germline V gives CDR1 SGHAT, CDR2 FQNNGV. V lost 7 bases to trimming and J lost 8 bases; unmatched junction nucleotides: 15. In DNA form, the CDR3 reads TGTGCCAGCAATCCTTGGACAGGGGGCGCAAGCGTGGGGGAGCTGTTTTTT. Encoded protein: CASNPWTGGASVGELFF.

This sequence joins TRBV6-5 and TRBJ2-7; D remains unclear. The CDR3 length is 15 residues. The germline V gene encodes CDR1 MNHEY and CDR2 SVGAGI. The V gene lost 0 bases and the J gene lost 6 bases, with 15 bases spanning the gap. DNA for the CDR3: TGTGCCAGCAGTTACTCCGACCCCGTCCGGAGCGAGCAGTACTTC. Its translation: CASSYSDPVRSEQYF.

The DNA for the CDR3 is TGTGCCAGCAGCGTAGCGGGTAGCACTAATGAAAAACTGTTTTTT. This translates into CASSVAGSTNEKLFF. The J gene is TRBJ1-4, the V gene TRBV9; D gene unclear. The CDR3 consists of 15 residues. V lost 0 bases, J lost 2 bases, and 8 bases lay in between. CDR1 is SGDLS and CDR2 is YYNGEE in the germline V gene.